Presented here are 27 T cell receptor beta chains from one specimen sequenced in a study of cytomegalovirus exposure and HLA in healthy donors. Data came from immunoSEQ multiplex PCR; TCRdb stores just in-frame clones and leaves some out. The table lists 150,000 to 200,000 clones, around nine tenths of them singletons. Sequences were obtained from PBMCs. Receptors originate from a young man in good health and CMV-seropositive.

This chain connects TRBV19 to TRBJ2-7; TRBD1 matches at 7 bases. There are 16 residues in the CDR3. With 4 bases clipped from V and 0 bases from J, the junction kept 9 bases outside the gene matches. The V gene's germline CDR1 is LNHDA and CDR2 SQIVND (reference sequence). The DNA of the CDR3 is TGTGCCAGTAGTACAGACAGGGCGTCCAGCTCCTACGAGCAGTACTTC. This encodes CASSTDRASSSYEQYF. The complete variable domain, with remaining parts taken from reference TRBV19 and TRBJ2-7, reads DGGITQSPKYLFRKEGQNVTLSCEQNLNHDAMYWYRQDPGQGLRLIYYSQIVNDFQKGDIAEGYSVSREKKESFPLTVTSAQKNPTAFYLCASSTDRASSSYEQYFGPGTRLTVT.

This rearrangement joins TRBV5-6 to TRBJ2-7, with 8 bases fitting TRBD1. Germline lookup yields CDR1 SGHDT and CDR2 YYEEEE. Trimming cost V 0 bases and J 5 bases; bases outside gene matches: 10. The CDR3 is made up of 16 amino acids. The CDR3 loop is CASSLGQGLVVDEQYF. In DNA, the CDR3 is TGTGCCAGCAGCTTGGGACAGGGGTTAGTCGTGGACGAGCAGTACTTC.

The gene calls are TRBV7-2 and TRBJ1-2, with D possibly being TRBD1 (6 bases). V was trimmed by 1 base and J by 5 bases, leaving 14 bases between them. From germline, CDR1 is SGHTA and CDR2 FQGNSA. The CDR3 has 15 amino acids. The CDR3 reads CASSLGAGQRYGYTF. CDR3 coding DNA: TGTGCCAGCAGCTTAGGTGCCGGACAGCGATATGGCTACACCTTC.

V usage is TRBV11-3 and J usage is TRBJ2-2; D perhaps matches TRBD2 (6 bases). The V end lost 0 bases, the J end lost 8 bases, and 13 bases lay between the germline ends. Germline V lookup: CDR1 SGHNT, CDR2 YENEEA. The CDR3 is made up of 15 amino acids. CDR3 protein: CASSLDGTGAGELFF. CDR3 in DNA: TGTGCCAGCAGCTTAGATGGCACGGGAGCGGGGGAGCTGTTTTTT.

V and J are TRBV5-1 and TRBJ2-1; the match to TRBD1 covers 9 bases. The CDR3 runs to 15 residues. CDR1 is SGHRS, CDR2 YFSETQ, per germline. V shed 2 bases, J shed 3 bases, and the junction held 3 bases outside the gene matches. CDR3 DNA: TGCGCCAGCAGCTTAGGGACAGGGATCTACAATGAGCAGTTCTTC. The encoded protein is CASSLGTGIYNEQFF.

The rearrangement links TRBV4-2 to TRBJ2-7; TRBD2 agrees at 14 bases. Per germline, CDR1 LGHNA and CDR2 YNFKEQ. The CDR3 loop spans 16 amino acids. V shed 5 bases, J shed 2 bases, and the junction held 5 bases outside the gene matches. CDR3 DNA sequence: TGTGCCAGCAGCGCGAGGACTAGCGGGAGGCCCTACGAGCAGTACTTC. This codes for CASSARTSGRPYEQYF.

This clone was found a few times. CDR3 nucleotides: TGCGCCAGCAGCCGAGACGGTGGCTACACCTTC. This gives the protein CASSRDGGYTF. V is TRBV4-1 and J is TRBJ1-2; unclear D gene. This CDR3 comprises 11 residues. Germline V gene lookup returns CDR1 MGHRA and CDR2 YSYEKL. V dropped 4 bases and J dropped 7 bases, with 7 bases sitting between them.

This chain uses TRBV28 with TRBJ1-2, with TRBD1 matching 7 bases. Per the germline V gene, CDR1 is MDHEN and CDR2 is SYDVKM. V dropped 7 bases and J dropped 5; count of bases not matched to a gene: 13. This CDR3 has 15 amino acids. As DNA, the CDR3 is TGTGCCAGCACCCTGGCCAGGGGGAAGAGGTATGGCTACACCTTC. Translation: CASTLARGKRYGYTF.

On this clone: Distinct nucleotide sequences in the sample also encode this CDR3. The rearrangement links TRBV11-2 to TRBJ2-7; D is undetermined. Trimming stripped 5 bases from V and 6 bases from J, with 8 bases between. From germline, CDR1 is SGHAT and CDR2 FQNNGV. This CDR3 region has 11 residues. CDR3 sequence (DNA): TGTGCCAGCAGCCCGCTGGTCGAGCAGTACTTC. Translating gives CASSPLVEQYF.

This chain connects TRBV27 to TRBJ2-1, with 11 bases fitting TRBD2. Germline assignment: CDR1 MNHEY and CDR2 SMNVEV (reference sequence). J was trimmed by 6 bases and V by 7 bases; bases with no gene match: 5. This CDR3 comprises 14 residues. The CDR3 DNA follows: TGTGCCAGCACTCAGACTAGCGGGGTCAATGAGCAGTTCTTC. It specifies CASTQTSGVNEQFF.

The chain uses TRBV28 and TRBJ2-2; no firm D call. Germline loops: CDR1 MDHEN, CDR2 SYDVKM. The V and J ends lost 3 bases and 8 bases respectively, with 16 bases between them. This CDR3 has 15 amino acids. DNA for the CDR3: TGTGCCAGCAGTTTTGATTCACCCTCCTCGGGGGAGCTGTTTTTT. Protein sequence: CASSFDSPSSGELFF.

This chain joins TRBV7-9 and TRBJ2-7; 7 bases line up with TRBD1. The V gene's germline CDR1 is SEHNR and CDR2 FQNEAQ (reference sequence). The CDR3 loop spans 14 amino acids. V shed 3 bases and J 5 bases; nucleotides not matched to a gene: 7. The CDR3: CASSFVKGADEQYF. The CDR3 DNA sequence: TGTGCCAGCAGCTTTGTAAAGGGGGCAGACGAGCAGTACTTC.

The chain uses TRBV29-1 and TRBJ2-3, with TRBD2 identical over 10 bases. CDR1 is SQVTM, CDR2 ANQGSEA, per germline. The CDR3 runs 13 residues. The ends lost 7 bases at V and 6 bases at J; junction bases unmatched: 7. CDR3 region: CSGTAGGPDTQYF. In DNA form, the CDR3 reads TGCAGCGGCACAGCGGGGGGGCCGGATACGCAGTATTTT.

This chain connects TRBV5-4 to TRBJ2-7, with D perhaps given as TRBD1 or TRBD2 (5 bases each). The V end lost 4 bases, the J end lost 6 bases, and 14 bases lay between the germline ends. The CDR3 spans 13 residues. Germline V gene lookup returns CDR1 SGHNT and CDR2 YYREEE (reference sequence). In nucleotides, the CDR3 is TGTGCCAGCAGCCGAGGGACCGGAGTCGAGCAGTACTTC. This codes for CASSRGTGVEQYF.

The chain uses TRBV2 and TRBJ2-1; a weak D match, TRBD1 (6 bases). This CDR3 is built from 13 residues. The ends were cut back, 6 bases at V and 7 bases at J, with 13 bases in the middle. CDR1 and CDR2 (germline): SNHLY, FYNNEI. CDR3: CASSTRTENEQFF. DNA of the CDR3: TGTGCCAGCAGCACCCGGACAGAAAATGAGCAGTTCTTC.

The chain combines TRBV4-1 with TRBJ1-1; D is perhaps TRBD1 (6 bases). V was shortened by 0 bases and J by 0 bases, with 11 bases between the two germline ends. Germline lookup yields CDR1 MGHRA and CDR2 YSYEKL. The CDR3 totals 16 residues. Here the CDR3 reads CASSQDSGAMNTEAFF. The DNA for the CDR3 is TGCGCCAGCAGCCAAGACTCAGGGGCCATGAACACTGAAGCTTTCTTT.

The J gene is TRBJ1-2, the V gene TRBV12-5, with 11 bases that match TRBD1. CDR1 LGHNT and CDR2 FRNRAP come from the germline V gene. The CDR3 contains 15 residues. Germline trimming cut 4 bases from V and 8 bases from J; bases unmatched to any gene: 9. The DNA for the CDR3 is TGTGCTAGTGGTTCCCCCGGACAGGGGGCGGGGGGCTACACCTTC. Translated, it gives CASGSPGQGAGGYTF.

The chain uses TRBV5-1 and TRBJ1-1; possibly TRBD1 for D (5 bases). CDR3 length: 12 residues. V lost 4 bases, J lost 8 bases, and 12 bases lay in between. Germline V CDR1 and CDR2: SGHRS, YFSETQ. The CDR3: CASSPDSVEAFF. The CDR3 coding sequence is TGCGCCAGCAGCCCTGACAGCGTGGAAGCTTTCTTT.

V gene TRBV5-1 combines with J gene TRBJ1-1, with no clear D. The germline V gene has CDR1 SGHRS and CDR2 YFSETQ. Trimming removed 4 bases from V and 5 bases from J, with 15 bases in between. The CDR3 is 14 residues long. This CDR3 reads CASSVGPKGTEAFF. DNA of the CDR3: TGCGCCAGCAGCGTTGGGCCAAAGGGAACTGAAGCTTTCTTT. Together with reference TRBV5-1 and TRBJ1-1, the CDR3 gives the full variable domain: KAGVTQTPRYLIKTRGQQVTLSCSPISGHRSVSWYQQTPGQGLQFLFEYFSETQRNKGNFPGRFSGRQFSNSRSEMNVSTLELGDSALYLCASSVGPKGTEAFFGQGTRLTVV.

The J gene is TRBJ2-1, the V gene TRBV7-2; 9 bases line up with TRBD1. Germline values: CDR1 SGHTA, CDR2 FQGNSA. This CDR3 is 15 amino acids long. The V segment lost 4 bases and the J segment 8 bases; nucleotides outside the gene matches: 9. The CDR3 coding sequence is TGTGCCAGCAGCTCACGGGACAGGGACTTATATGAGCAGTTCTTC. Protein sequence: CASSSRDRDLYEQFF.

This chain joins TRBV7-6 and TRBJ2-2; 9 bases fit TRBD1. The germline gives CDR1 SGHVS, CDR2 FNYEAQ. The CDR3 is made up of 15 amino acids. V gave up 2 bases and J gave up 6 bases; unmatched junction bases: 4. CDR3 residues: CASSLLTGGAGELFF. CDR3 bases: TGTGCCAGCAGCTTACTGACAGGGGGAGCCGGGGAGCTGTTTTTT.

This rearrangement joins TRBV27 to TRBJ1-6; possible D gene TRBD1, 5 bases. Germline V gives CDR1 MNHEY, CDR2 SMNVEV (reference sequence). This CDR3 spans 14 amino acids. Trimming pared 3 bases from V and 10 bases from J, leaving 13 bases between. The CDR3 DNA is TGTGCCAGCAGTTTGGGGGACTCTTGGTCACCCCTCCACTTT. The encoded protein is CASSLGDSWSPLHF.

CDR3 DNA sequence: TGTGCCAGCGCCCGACGGAACTATGGCTACACCTTC. Protein sequence: CASARRNYGYTF. The genes are TRBV6-1 and TRBJ1-2; no firm D call. This CDR3 spans 12 amino acids. In germline, CDR1 is MNHNS, CDR2 SASEGT. Trimming removed 8 bases from V and 2 bases from J, with 9 bases in between.

This clone was picked up one time. The rearrangement links TRBV19 to TRBJ1-2; D call uncertain. Looked up from germline, CDR1 is LNHDA and CDR2 is SQIVND (reference sequence). V lost 0 bases and J 2 bases, leaving 10 bases between the germline ends. The CDR3 covers 15 residues. The CDR3 region has the DNA TGTGCCAGTAGTATAGACTACGGAGGGAACTATGGCTACACCTTC. It translates to CASSIDYGGNYGYTF.

The J gene is TRBJ2-1, the V gene TRBV9, with 10 bases that match TRBD2. In germline, CDR1 is SGDLS, CDR2 YYNGEE. J lost 0 bases, V lost 4 bases, and 1 base had no gene match. CDR3 length: 15 amino acids. The CDR3 here is CASSSSGSSYNEQFF. In DNA, the CDR3 is TGTGCCAGCAGCTCTAGCGGGAGCTCCTACAATGAGCAGTTCTTC.

This chain connects TRBV30 to TRBJ1-4; 10 bases match TRBD1. V lost 2 bases, J lost 7 bases, and 10 bases stayed unmatched. Per the germline V gene, CDR1 is GTSNPN and CDR2 is SVGIG (reference sequence). This CDR3 has 16 amino acids. CDR3 in amino acids: CAWSQAGTGEGEKLFF. CDR3 nucleotide sequence: TGTGCCTGGAGTCAGGCCGGGACAGGGGAAGGTGAAAAACTGTTTTTT.

The chain uses TRBV4-1 and TRBJ1-1; TRBD1 matches at 9 bases. Trimming removed 6 bases from V and 5 bases from J; junction bases left unmatched: 4. This CDR3 spans 13 amino acids. The germline gives CDR1 MGHRA, CDR2 YSYEKL. The DNA of the CDR3 is TGCGCCAGCAGTTGGGGACAGGGTACTGAAGCTTTCTTT. It yields the protein CASSWGQGTEAFF.